These 21 T cell receptor beta chains came from one sample sequenced in a study of CD8 T cells in ankylosing spondylitis. Points from the study as a whole: What appeared characteristic of ankylosing spondylitis blood was a TCR beta motif of fewer than ten highly homologous variants.

TCRdb re-derived calls from the 5' RACE reads in MiXCR, one entry per CDR3 protein. Among more than 600,000 distinct CDR3 sequences listed, 15% to 20% were seen once. Their antigen targets remain unknown. The specimen was blood, either unsorted or a sorted T cell fraction (not recorded which). Source of these receptors: a male donor with ankylosing spondylitis.

This clonotype came up a few times. The chain combines TRBV27 with TRBJ2-5; no definite D call. The CDR3 contains 14 residues. CDR1 is MNHEY, CDR2 SMNVEV, per germline (reference sequence). V was shortened by 5 bases and J by 5 bases, with 15 bases between the two germline ends. The CDR3 protein is CASSITGLGETQYF. CDR3 bases: TGTGCCAGCAGTATCACTGGGTTAGGGGAGACCCAGTACTTC.

The chain is built from TRBV19 and TRBJ2-7; 7 bases are shared with TRBD2. The V and J ends lost 7 bases and 2 bases, in that order; junction bases with no gene match: 5. The CDR3 is 13 residues long. CDR1 LNHDA and CDR2 SQIVND come from the germline V gene (reference sequence). The CDR3 DNA sequence: TGTGCCAGTAAGAGGGAGGGGACCTACGAGCAGTACTTC. As protein: CASKREGTYEQYF.

The J gene is TRBJ2-3, the V gene TRBV7-3; 9 nucleotides align to TRBD2. Germline trimming cut 2 bases from V and 3 bases from J; bases unmatched to any gene: 6. The CDR3 loop spans 16 amino acids. Per the germline V gene, CDR1 is SGHTA and CDR2 is FQGTGA. CDR3 amino acids: CASSLLPSGTTDTQYF. The CDR3 nucleotides read TGTGCCAGCAGCTTACTTCCTAGCGGGACAACAGATACGCAGTATTTT.

The rearrangement links TRBV27 to TRBJ2-5; 7 bases agree with TRBD1. V was clipped by 10 bases and J by 3 bases; unmatched bases: 14. The V gene's germline CDR1 is MNHEY and CDR2 SMNVEV (reference sequence). This CDR3 has 15 amino acids. The CDR3 reads CATSDGTAGKETQYF. CDR3 sequence (DNA): TGTGCCACCTCAGACGGGACAGCTGGGAAAGAGACCCAGTACTTC.

This clonotype was counted a few times. The CDR3 reads CASLGQNSGNTIYF. CDR3 DNA sequence: TGTGCCAGCCTCGGACAGAACTCTGGAAACACCATATATTTT. J is TRBJ1-3 and V is TRBV12-3 or TRBV12-4; TRBD1 is a possible D gene (6 bases). The V end lost 8 bases, the J end lost 0 bases, and 11 bases lay between the germline ends. The CDR3 has 14 amino acids.

The chain couples TRBV2 to TRBJ2-5; TRBD2 agrees at 7 bases. With 8 bases clipped from V and 2 bases from J, the junction kept 14 bases outside the gene matches. The CDR3 loop spans 16 amino acids. From germline, CDR1 is SNHLY and CDR2 FYNNEI. As DNA, the CDR3 is TGTGCCAGCCTCCGATATTTGGGAGGGGTTCAAGAGACCCAGTACTTC. Protein product: CASLRYLGGVQETQYF.

This clonotype showed up just a few times. The V call is TRBV12-3 or TRBV12-4, the J call TRBJ1-4; D gene ambiguous. V lost 5 bases, J lost 8 bases, and 15 bases lay in between. The CDR3 has 14 amino acids. The CDR3 is CASSPPGSREKLFF. The CDR3 DNA is TGTGCCAGCAGTCCCCCGGGTAGCCGGGAAAAACTGTTTTTT.

The rearrangement uses TRBV30 and TRBJ1-2; 9 bases are a match to TRBD1. The CDR3 consists of 15 residues. Germline CDR1 is GTSNPN and CDR2 is SVGIG (reference sequence). J gave up 2 bases and V 4 bases, and 8 bases lay outside the gene matches. The chain's CDR3 is CAWKGTGRTNYGYTF. In DNA, the CDR3 is TGTGCCTGGAAAGGGACAGGGCGTACCAACTATGGCTACACCTTC.

This clonotype appeared a few times. The V and J genes are TRBV5-4 and TRBJ2-1, with D perhaps matching TRBD1 or TRBD2 (6 bases each). This CDR3 comprises 17 residues. The V and J ends lost 4 bases and 10 bases respectively, with 27 bases between them. The germline V gene has CDR1 SGHNT and CDR2 YYREEE (reference sequence). The CDR3 DNA sequence: TGTGCCAGCAGCCCCCCGGGGGCCCCGCCCAACCGACGAGAGCAGTTCTTC. Protein sequence: CASSPPGAPPNRREQFF. Complete variable domain (other parts from reference TRBV5-4 and TRBJ2-1): ETGVTQSPTHLIKTRGQQVTLRCSSQSGHNTVSWYQQALGQGPQFIFQYYREEENGRGNFPPRFSGLQFPNYSSELNVNALELDDSALYLCASSPPGAPPNRREQFFGPGTRLTVL.

This clonotype was counted at least ten times. The chain has TRBV7-8 and TRBJ1-1, with 7 bases that match TRBD1. The CDR3 totals 15 residues. Germline loops: CDR1 SGHVS, CDR2 FQNEAQ. V was clipped by 5 bases and J by 0 bases; unmatched bases: 6. The CDR3 DNA follows: TGTGCCAGCAGCCCCGGGACAGCTATGAACACTGAAGCTTTCTTT. It encodes CASSPGTAMNTEAFF.

This clonotype was seen a handful of times. The chain links TRBV12-3 or TRBV12-4 to TRBJ1-5; the match to TRBD1 covers 7 bases. The CDR3 extends over 16 amino acids. J lost 7 bases, V lost 2 bases, and 11 bases had no gene match. Here the CDR3 reads CASSLRIEGGRQPQHF. CDR3 sequence (DNA): TGTGCCAGCAGTTTACGGATCGAAGGGGGCCGCCAGCCCCAGCATTTT.

This chain links TRBV10-3 with TRBJ2-5; D possibly matches TRBD1 or TRBD2 (5 bases each). Per the germline V gene, CDR1 is ENHRY and CDR2 is SYGVKD. The CDR3 has 14 amino acids. Between the trimmed V and J ends, which lost 4 bases and 1 base, there was a span of 10 bases. The CDR3 nucleotides are TGTGCCATCAGTGCGAGGGACCTCCAAGAGACCCAGTACTTC. Protein sequence: CAISARDLQETQYF.

This clonotype was counted many times. The rearrangement joins TRBV7-9 to TRBJ2-2, with D perhaps TRBD1 (6 bases). V was clipped by 5 bases and J by 5 bases, with 15 bases between them. Per germline, CDR1 SEHNR and CDR2 FQNEAQ (reference sequence). The CDR3 has 15 amino acids. The CDR3 reads CASSPQTGGTGELFF. In DNA form, the CDR3 reads TGTGCCAGCAGCCCCCAGACAGGAGGTACCGGGGAGCTGTTTTTT.

V usage is TRBV12-3 or TRBV12-4 and J usage is TRBJ2-2; 7 nucleotides line up with TRBD2. The trim removed 6 bases at V and 7 bases at J, leaving 8 bases unmatched. The CDR3 is 14 amino acids. CDR3 in DNA: TGTGCCAGCAGCCCCACGGGACTACTCGGGGAGCTGTTTTTT. This translates into CASSPTGLLGELFF.

This clonotype was counted a few times. The chain uses TRBV6-1 and TRBJ2-1; D gene ambiguous. V lost 6 bases and J lost 7, with 25 bases in between. CDR1 is MNHNS, CDR2 SASEGT, per germline. The CDR3 is 17 residues long. CDR3 sequence (DNA): TGTGCCAGCAGCCCCGGTTTGATTGGGCTAGTCGGGAATGAGCAGTTCTTC. This translates into CASSPGLIGLVGNEQFF.

The V and J genes are TRBV6-1 and TRBJ2-1, with 8 bases identical to TRBD2. The length of the CDR3 is 16 residues. Unmatched junction bases numbered 13, after V lost 8 bases and J lost 4 bases. Germline V gene sequence: CDR1 MNHNS, CDR2 SASEGT. CDR3 amino acids: CASRARGRGEYNEQFF. The CDR3 DNA sequence: TGTGCCAGCCGGGCTCGTGGGCGGGGGGAATACAATGAGCAGTTCTTC.

The chain is built from TRBV5-1 and TRBJ2-3, with 8 bases identical to TRBD2. The CDR3 has 15 amino acids. With 4 bases clipped from V and 5 bases from J, the junction kept 9 bases outside the gene matches. Germline V lookup: CDR1 SGHRS, CDR2 YFSETQ. The DNA for the CDR3 is TGCGCCAGCAGCCCCACGGGGGGGCGGGGAGATACGCAGTATTTT. This encodes CASSPTGGRGDTQYF.

J is TRBJ2-2 and V is TRBV11-3; D uncertain. The V end lost 5 bases, the J end lost 0 bases, and 13 bases lay between the germline ends. Germline V CDR1 and CDR2: SGHNT, YENEEA. This CDR3 is built from 16 residues. The CDR3 bases are TGTGCCAGCAGCCCCTGGACCGAGACGAACACCGGGGAGCTGTTTTTT. Translation: CASSPWTETNTGELFF.

This clonotype was picked up a small number of times. V and J are TRBV12-3 or TRBV12-4 and TRBJ1-5; 9 bases are a match to TRBD1. CDR3 length: 13 residues. V gave up 5 bases and J gave up 7 bases; unmatched junction bases: 3. The CDR3 sequence is CASSGQGSQPQHF. CDR3 nucleotide sequence: TGTGCCAGCAGTGGACAGGGGAGCCAGCCCCAGCATTTT.

The chain uses TRBV7-8 and TRBJ2-5; 7 nucleotides line up with TRBD1. The CDR3 totals 15 residues. Germline trimming cut 5 bases from V and 2 bases from J; bases unmatched to any gene: 8. Germline lookup yields CDR1 SGHVS and CDR2 FQNEAQ. The CDR3 sequence is CASSPDGTEQETQYF. CDR3 coding DNA: TGTGCCAGCAGCCCAGACGGGACAGAGCAAGAGACCCAGTACTTC. Full variable domain (missing parts from reference TRBV7-8 and TRBJ2-5): GAGVSQSPRYKVAKRGQDVALRCDPISGHVSLFWYQQALGQGPEFLTYFQNEAQLDKSGLPSDRFFAERPEGSVSTLKIQRTQQEDSAVYLCASSPDGTEQETQYFGPGTRLLVL.

V usage is TRBV20-1 and J usage is TRBJ1-2, with D perhaps matching TRBD1 (5 bases). This CDR3 is 14 amino acids long. V was pared by 3 bases and J by 7 bases, with 18 bases between. From germline, CDR1 is DFQATT and CDR2 SNEGSKA (reference sequence). CDR3 coding DNA: TGCAGTGCTAGGTCCTGGCAGGGTTACGTTGGCTACACCTTC. Translated, it gives CSARSWQGYVGYTF.